Described below is a single TCR beta chain sequence and its context. Its antigen remains unidentified. The entry originates in a study of shared clonotypes between healthy human individuals. Study at large: Each donor's CD4 naive and CD4 memory cells filled three plates apiece, CD8 naive two, and CD8 memory one. Study-level results: Larger estimated richness was generally recorded for naive subsets relative to memory subsets.

V shed 6 bases, J shed 5 bases, and the junction held 7 bases outside the gene matches. The CDR3 totals 14 residues. The germline gives CDR1 MNHNY, CDR2 SVGAGI (reference sequence). The DNA input per sorted-subset replicate PCR was roughly 0.2 ug, corresponding to around 30,000 T cell genomes. The protocol was immunoSEQ multiplex PCR, while the TCRdb copy is restricted to in-frame clones and leaves out a portion. The sample carries 950,000 to 1,100,000 clones, about 76% recorded once. V usage is TRBV6-6 and J usage is TRBJ1-5; 7 nucleotides line up with TRBD1. The sequence came from a man younger than 35 in good health. Sequenced material: memory CD4+ T cells sorted from blood. The subset: CD45RA-negative fraction. This chain's CDR3 is CASSDRQGDQPQHF. CDR3 coding DNA: TGTGCCAGCAGCGATCGACAGGGCGATCAGCCCCAGCATTTT.